The clone carrying this T cell receptor (beta chain) was detected a few times. TCRdb called the RT-PCR reads again in MiXCR, with one record for every CDR3 protein. Among 150,000 to 200,000 distinct CDR3 sequences listed, 30% were seen once. This record belongs to a study of patients and donors after allogeneic stem cell transplantation. The sequence derives from a human donor who was either an allogeneic HSCT recipient or a stem cell or donor lymphocyte infusion donor (not recorded which). It is not recorded whose cells these are; they may come from a transplant donor. The sample comprised blood, either unsorted or a sorted T cell fraction (not recorded which).

CDR3 residues: CASGPDPEAFF. CDR3 nucleotide sequence: TGTGCCAGCGGCCCAGACCCTGAAGCTTTCTTT. This sequence joins TRBV11-1 and TRBJ1-1, with D unclear. The CDR3 is made up of 11 amino acids. Germline CDR1 and CDR2: SGHAT and FQDESV (reference sequence). Trimming shortened V by 8 bases and J by 6 bases, and 10 bases separated the two germline ends.